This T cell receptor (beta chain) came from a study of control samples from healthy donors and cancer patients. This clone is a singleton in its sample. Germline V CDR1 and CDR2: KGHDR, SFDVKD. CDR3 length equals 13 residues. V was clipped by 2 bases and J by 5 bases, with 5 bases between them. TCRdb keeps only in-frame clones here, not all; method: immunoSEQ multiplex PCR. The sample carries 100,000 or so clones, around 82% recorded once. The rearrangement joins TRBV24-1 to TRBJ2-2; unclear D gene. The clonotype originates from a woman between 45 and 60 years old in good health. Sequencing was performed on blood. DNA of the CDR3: TGTGCCACCAGTGATTCACAGACCGGGGAGCTGTTTTTT. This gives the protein CATSDSQTGELFF.